This is a list of T cell receptor beta chains from one sample in a study of cytomegalovirus exposure and HLA in healthy donors. Assay: immunoSEQ multiplex PCR; the TCRdb copy retains only in-frame clones and omits some. The sample has more than 120,000 clones; around 85% are singletons. Sequences were obtained from PBMCs. These receptors originate from a young woman in good health and CMV-seronegative. CDR3s include the opening cysteine and the closing phenylalanine or tryptophan. A D gene is named only where the DNA matches it firmly. Clone size is given for some rows only: seen once, a few or many times, or a class if the clone is expanded.

CDR3 length: 15; V gene: TRBV28; J gene: TRBJ2-1; D gene: .; clone size: .; CDR3 protein: CASTPWRDSYNEQFF; CDR3 DNA: TGTGCCAGCACCCCCTGGCGGGACTCCTACAATGAGCAGTTCTTC
CDR3 length: 15; V gene: TRBV28; J gene: TRBJ2-2; D gene: TRBD2; clone size: .; CDR3 protein: CASSPGGRVAGELFF; CDR3 DNA: TGTGCCAGCAGTCCGGGGGGAAGGGTCGCCGGGGAGCTGTTTTTT
CDR3 length: 17; V gene: TRBV30; J gene: TRBJ2-5; D gene: TRBD2; clone size: .; CDR3 protein: CAWSVFGLAGALKTQYF; CDR3 DNA: TGTGCCTGGAGTGTTTTTGGCCTAGCGGGAGCCCTGAAGACCCAGTACTTC
CDR3 length: 13; V gene: TRBV7-2; J gene: TRBJ2-3; D gene: TRBD1; clone size: .; CDR3 protein: CASSQDRGDTQYF; CDR3 DNA: TGTGCCAGCAGCCAAGACAGGGGAGATACGCAGTATTTT
CDR3 length: 14; V gene: TRBV5-1; J gene: TRBJ1-1; D gene: .; clone size: .; CDR3 protein: CASSSINTYTEAFF; CDR3 DNA: TGCGCCAGCAGCTCCATAAACACCTACACTGAAGCTTTCTTT
CDR3 length: 16; V gene: TRBV29-1; J gene: TRBJ2-1; D gene: TRBD2; clone size: .; CDR3 protein: CSVRGTSGVRDNEQFF; CDR3 DNA: TGCAGCGTCCGCGGGACTAGCGGGGTTAGAGACAATGAGCAGTTCTTC
CDR3 length: 12; V gene: TRBV29-1; J gene: TRBJ1-1; D gene: .; clone size: .; CDR3 protein: CSVLTGNTEAFF; CDR3 DNA: TGCAGCGTTCTTACAGGGAACACTGAAGCTTTCTTT
CDR3 length: 15; V gene: TRBV6-1; J gene: TRBJ2-1; D gene: .; clone size: .; CDR3 protein: CASSLTEGSYNEQFF; CDR3 DNA: TGTGCCAGCAGCCTAACGGAGGGCTCCTACAATGAGCAGTTCTTC
CDR3 length: 12; V gene: TRBV7-9; J gene: TRBJ1-1; D gene: .; clone size: .; CDR3 protein: CASSFGGQKAFF; CDR3 DNA: TGTGCCAGCAGCTTTGGCGGACAAAAAGCTTTCTTT
CDR3 length: 15; V gene: TRBV25-1; J gene: TRBJ1-1; D gene: .; clone size: .; CDR3 protein: CASSEFIGGNTEAFF; CDR3 DNA: TGTGCCAGCAGTGAATTTATCGGGGGGAACACTGAAGCTTTCTTT
CDR3 length: 15; V gene: TRBV2; J gene: TRBJ1-5; D gene: .; clone size: .; CDR3 protein: CASSGGGGIGQPQHF; CDR3 DNA: TGTGCCAGCAGTGGTGGGGGAGGTATAGGCCAGCCCCAGCATTTT
CDR3 length: 16; V gene: TRBV18; J gene: TRBJ1-1; D gene: .; clone size: .; CDR3 protein: CASSLAGPSRDTEAFF; CDR3 DNA: TGTGCCAGCTCATTGGCGGGACCTTCAAGGGATACTGAAGCTTTCTTT
CDR3 length: 15; V gene: TRBV7-9; J gene: TRBJ2-7; D gene: .; clone size: .; CDR3 protein: CASSLPGGYPPKQYF; CDR3 DNA: TGTGCCAGCAGCTTACCAGGTGGCTACCCCCCTAAGCAGTACTTC
CDR3 length: 15; V gene: TRBV5-5; J gene: TRBJ1-2; D gene: TRBD1; clone size: .; CDR3 protein: CASSRQGSDLGGYTF; CDR3 DNA: TGTGCCAGCAGCCGACAGGGGTCGGATCTGGGTGGCTACACCTTC
CDR3 length: 14; V gene: TRBV2; J gene: TRBJ2-1; D gene: .; clone size: .; CDR3 protein: CASSAGLPVVEQFF; CDR3 DNA: TGTGCCAGCAGCGCAGGACTCCCGGTGGTCGAGCAGTTCTTC
CDR3 length: 13; V gene: TRBV27; J gene: TRBJ1-1; D gene: .; clone size: once; CDR3 protein: CASSLGSNTEAFF; CDR3 DNA: TGTGCCAGCAGTTTAGGTAGTAATACTGAAGCTTTCTTT
CDR3 length: 14; V gene: TRBV4-1; J gene: TRBJ2-7; D gene: .; clone size: .; CDR3 protein: CASSQGSGSYEQYF; CDR3 DNA: TGCGCCAGCAGCCAAGGGTCAGGTTCCTACGAGCAGTACTTC
CDR3 length: 19; V gene: TRBV7-9; J gene: TRBJ2-1; D gene: TRBD2; clone size: .; CDR3 protein: CASSLYPPLAGGPYNEQFF; CDR3 DNA: TGTGCCAGCAGCTTATACCCTCCCCTAGCGGGAGGCCCCTACAATGAGCAGTTCTTC
CDR3 length: 15; V gene: TRBV2; J gene: TRBJ2-1; D gene: TRBD1; clone size: .; CDR3 protein: CASGGRDRVVGEQFF; CDR3 DNA: TGTGCCAGCGGGGGTCGGGACAGGGTGGTCGGTGAGCAGTTCTTC
CDR3 length: 17; V gene: TRBV28; J gene: TRBJ1-5; D gene: TRBD1; clone size: .; CDR3 protein: CASSPPQGGRGNQPQHF; CDR3 DNA: TGTGCCAGCAGTCCACCACAAGGGGGCAGGGGCAATCAGCCCCAGCATTTT
CDR3 length: 12; V gene: TRBV28; J gene: TRBJ2-2; D gene: .; clone size: .; CDR3 protein: CASSLGFGELFF; CDR3 DNA: TGTGCCAGCAGTTTAGGCTTCGGGGAGCTGTTTTTT
CDR3 length: 15; V gene: TRBV13; J gene: TRBJ2-7; D gene: .; clone size: .; CDR3 protein: CASSFQTSYFYEQYF; CDR3 DNA: TGTGCCAGCAGCTTCCAGACAAGTTATTTCTACGAGCAGTACTTC
CDR3 length: 15; V gene: TRBV4-3; J gene: TRBJ1-5; D gene: TRBD1; clone size: few; CDR3 protein: CASSLDRDSNQPQHF; CDR3 DNA: TGCGCCAGCAGCCTAGACAGGGATAGCAATCAGCCCCAGCATTTT
CDR3 length: 16; V gene: TRBV10-3; J gene: TRBJ2-7; D gene: TRBD2; clone size: .; CDR3 protein: CAIKTSGGGYAYEQYF; CDR3 DNA: TGTGCCATCAAAACTAGCGGCGGGGGCTACGCCTACGAGCAGTACTTC
CDR3 length: 13; V gene: TRBV30; J gene: TRBJ1-1; D gene: .; clone size: once; CDR3 protein: CAWSVGPNTEAFF; CDR3 DNA: TGTGCCTGGAGTGTTGGGCCGAACACTGAAGCTTTCTTT
CDR3 length: 13; V gene: TRBV6-1; J gene: TRBJ1-3; D gene: .; clone size: few; CDR3 protein: CASQTGNGNTIYF; CDR3 DNA: TGTGCCAGCCAGACAGGCAACGGAAACACCATATATTTT
CDR3 length: 14; V gene: TRBV5-1; J gene: TRBJ2-7; D gene: .; clone size: .; CDR3 protein: CASSLAGSSYEQYF; CDR3 DNA: TGCGCCAGCAGCTTGGCGGGGAGCTCCTACGAGCAGTACTTC
CDR3 length: 14; V gene: TRBV2; J gene: TRBJ2-7; D gene: .; clone size: .; CDR3 protein: CAILETNSAYEQYF; CDR3 DNA: TGTGCCATCTTGGAGACTAATTCGGCCTACGAGCAGTACTTC
CDR3 length: 14; V gene: TRBV6-5; J gene: TRBJ1-2; D gene: .; clone size: .; CDR3 protein: CASSRRGSNYGYTF; CDR3 DNA: TGTGCCAGCAGTCGTAGGGGATCCAACTATGGCTACACCTTC
CDR3 length: 15; V gene: TRBV6-5; J gene: TRBJ2-5; D gene: TRBD2; clone size: .; CDR3 protein: CASSPGTTFQETQYF; CDR3 DNA: TGTGCCAGCAGTCCCGGGACTACCTTCCAAGAGACCCAGTACTTC
CDR3 length: 14; V gene: TRBV4-3; J gene: TRBJ1-6; D gene: .; clone size: .; CDR3 protein: CASSQELGDSPLHF; CDR3 DNA: TGCGCCAGCAGCCAAGAGCTCGGGGATTCACCCCTCCACTTT
CDR3 length: 15; V gene: TRBV2; J gene: TRBJ2-3; D gene: TRBD2; clone size: .; CDR3 protein: CASSPRRGATDTQYF; CDR3 DNA: TGTGCCAGCAGCCCCAGGCGGGGGGCAACAGATACGCAGTATTTT
CDR3 length: 14; V gene: TRBV9; J gene: TRBJ2-3; D gene: TRBD1; clone size: .; CDR3 protein: CASSRGQDTDTQYF; CDR3 DNA: TGTGCCAGCAGCCGGGGACAGGACACAGATACGCAGTATTTT
CDR3 length: 15; V gene: TRBV6-6; J gene: TRBJ1-2; D gene: TRBD1; clone size: few; CDR3 protein: CASSYSGQGGGGYTF; CDR3 DNA: TGTGCCAGCAGTTACTCGGGACAGGGGGGGGGTGGCTACACCTTC
CDR3 length: 15; V gene: TRBV14; J gene: TRBJ1-2; D gene: TRBD1; clone size: .; CDR3 protein: CASSHLGQGSYGYTF; CDR3 DNA: TGTGCCAGCAGCCACCTCGGACAGGGGAGCTATGGCTACACCTTC
CDR3 length: 15; V gene: TRBV19; J gene: TRBJ1-3; D gene: .; clone size: few; CDR3 protein: CASSISAVSGNTIYF; CDR3 DNA: TGTGCCAGTAGTATATCGGCGGTCTCTGGAAACACCATATATTTT
CDR3 length: 16; V gene: TRBV11-2; J gene: TRBJ2-6; D gene: .; clone size: .; CDR3 protein: CASSFRRGSGANVLTF; CDR3 DNA: TGTGCCAGCAGCTTTAGACGGGGCTCTGGGGCCAACGTCCTGACTTTC
CDR3 length: 16; V gene: TRBV19; J gene: TRBJ1-1; D gene: .; clone size: .; CDR3 protein: CASIRKGHGSNTEAFF; CDR3 DNA: TGTGCCAGTATTCGGAAGGGGCACGGGTCGAACACTGAAGCTTTCTTT
CDR3 length: 17; V gene: TRBV4-3; J gene: TRBJ1-4; D gene: TRBD1; clone size: .; CDR3 protein: CASSPAGPGQGDEKLFF; CDR3 DNA: TGCGCCAGCAGCCCCGCCGGACCGGGACAGGGAGACGAAAAACTGTTTTTT
CDR3 length: 15; V gene: TRBV18; J gene: TRBJ2-7; D gene: .; clone size: .; CDR3 protein: CASSPGGRAGNEQYF; CDR3 DNA: TGTGCCAGCTCACCGGGCGGCAGGGCTGGAAACGAGCAGTACTTC
CDR3 length: 10; V gene: TRBV29-1; J gene: TRBJ2-5; D gene: .; clone size: .; CDR3 protein: CSVGPGTQYF; CDR3 DNA: TGCAGCGTTGGTCCAGGGACCCAGTACTTC
CDR3 length: 15; V gene: TRBV10-3; J gene: TRBJ2-7; D gene: .; clone size: .; CDR3 protein: CAISERRVRDYEQYF; CDR3 DNA: TGTGCCATCAGTGAGAGGCGGGTCCGAGACTACGAGCAGTACTTC
CDR3 length: 14; V gene: TRBV6-6; J gene: TRBJ2-1; D gene: TRBD2; clone size: .; CDR3 protein: CASKGTSVYNEQFF; CDR3 DNA: TGTGCCAGCAAGGGGACTAGCGTCTACAATGAGCAGTTCTTC
CDR3 length: 18; V gene: TRBV5-4; J gene: TRBJ2-1; D gene: .; clone size: .; CDR3 protein: CASSLVAAGMMGYNEQFF; CDR3 DNA: TGTGCCAGCAGCCTGGTTGCAGCGGGTATGATGGGCTACAATGAGCAGTTCTTC
CDR3 length: 16; V gene: TRBV7-9; J gene: TRBJ1-3; D gene: .; clone size: few; CDR3 protein: CASSIAGQYSGNTIYF; CDR3 DNA: TGTGCCAGCAGCATCGCTGGACAGTACTCTGGAAACACCATATATTTT
CDR3 length: 16; V gene: TRBV7-9; J gene: TRBJ2-7; D gene: .; clone size: .; CDR3 protein: CASSFYGTRSRAEQYF; CDR3 DNA: TGTGCCAGCAGCTTTTACGGGACAAGGTCCCGCGCCGAGCAGTACTTC
CDR3 length: 15; V gene: TRBV27; J gene: TRBJ2-7; D gene: TRBD2; clone size: .; CDR3 protein: CASSPGLAGGYEQYF; CDR3 DNA: TGTGCCAGCAGCCCCGGACTAGCGGGAGGGTACGAGCAGTACTTC
CDR3 length: 17; V gene: TRBV6-4; J gene: TRBJ1-3; D gene: .; clone size: .; CDR3 protein: CASNGGDRFFSGNTIYF; CDR3 DNA: TGTGCCAGCAATGGGGGCGACAGGTTCTTCTCTGGAAACACCATATATTTT
CDR3 length: 15; V gene: TRBV7-3; J gene: TRBJ2-1; D gene: TRBD2; clone size: .; CDR3 protein: CASSPVLAGGNEQFF; CDR3 DNA: TGTGCCAGCAGCCCCGTACTAGCGGGGGGGAATGAGCAGTTCTTC
CDR3 length: 17; V gene: TRBV9; J gene: TRBJ1-3; D gene: .; clone size: .; CDR3 protein: CASSVVRFPSPGNTIYF; CDR3 DNA: TGTGCCAGCAGCGTAGTACGTTTCCCGAGCCCTGGAAACACCATATATTTT
CDR3 length: 14; V gene: TRBV13; J gene: TRBJ2-7; D gene: TRBD2; clone size: .; CDR3 protein: CASSSGGSNWKQYF; CDR3 DNA: TGTGCCAGCAGCTCCGGGGGGAGCAACTGGAAGCAGTACTTC
CDR3 length: 13; V gene: TRBV19; J gene: TRBJ1-1; D gene: TRBD1; clone size: .; CDR3 protein: CASSRDRETEAFF; CDR3 DNA: TGTGCCAGTAGTCGCGACAGGGAGACTGAAGCTTTCTTT
CDR3 length: 14; V gene: TRBV2; J gene: TRBJ1-3; D gene: TRBD1; clone size: .; CDR3 protein: CASRQGESGNTIYF; CDR3 DNA: TGTGCCAGCAGGCAGGGGGAATCCGGAAACACCATATATTTT
CDR3 length: 18; V gene: TRBV9; J gene: TRBJ2-2; D gene: TRBD2; clone size: .; CDR3 protein: CASSVGLAGLSNTGELFF; CDR3 DNA: TGTGCCAGCAGCGTAGGGCTAGCGGGCCTCTCGAACACCGGGGAGCTGTTTTTT